This T cell receptor beta chain is from a study of Ad26.COV2.S vaccination and SARS-CoV-2 variants. Study context: Administration of Ad26.COV2.S was intramuscular, either once or twice 56 days apart.

General observations from the study: TCR breadth and depth analyses may have underestimated total T cell responses.

Treatment reported: around 19 received Ad26.COV2.S at low or high dose, single or two shots; roughly 5 received placebo; per-sample allocation not given. Day 63 after the first injection of vaccine or placebo was the sampling time. An 18-55-year-old adult in Boston served as donor. Germline loops: CDR1 SGHTA, CDR2 FQGNSA. This CDR3 comprises 12 residues. V lost 3 bases, J lost 8 bases, and 3 bases stayed unmatched. The method was immunoSEQ multiplex PCR; TCRdb's version includes in-frame clones alone and lacks a portion of them. The table lists some 340,000 clones, 86% of them singletons, with less than 2% in the top ten. A word on this clone: Its antigen remains unidentified. Other DNA variants within this sample encode the same CDR3.

The material was peripheral blood, obtained in a trial of Ad26.COV2.S vaccine versus placebo. This clonotype was sampled from a person aged 18-60 years who received the Ad26.COV2.S COVID-19 vaccine or a placebo. This chain connects TRBV7-2 to TRBJ1-1, with TRBD1 identical over 7 bases. The CDR3 coding sequence is TGTGCCAGCAGCTTGAGGGGGCAGGAAGCTTTCTTT. Its translation is CASSLRGQEAFF.